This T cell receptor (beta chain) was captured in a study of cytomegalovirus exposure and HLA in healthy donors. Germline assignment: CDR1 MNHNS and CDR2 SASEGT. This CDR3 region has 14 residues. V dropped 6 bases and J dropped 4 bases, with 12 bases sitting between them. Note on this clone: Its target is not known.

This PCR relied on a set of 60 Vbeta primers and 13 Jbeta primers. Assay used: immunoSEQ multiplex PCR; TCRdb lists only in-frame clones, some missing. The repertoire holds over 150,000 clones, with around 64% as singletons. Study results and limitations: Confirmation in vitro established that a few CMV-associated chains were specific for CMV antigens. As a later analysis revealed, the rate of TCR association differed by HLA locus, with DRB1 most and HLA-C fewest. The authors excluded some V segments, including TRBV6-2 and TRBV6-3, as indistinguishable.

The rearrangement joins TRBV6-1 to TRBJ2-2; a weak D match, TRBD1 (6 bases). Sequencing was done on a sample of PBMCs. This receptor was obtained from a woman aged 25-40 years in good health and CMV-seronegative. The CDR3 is CASSKKGGTGELFF. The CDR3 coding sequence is TGTGCCAGCAGCAAAAAAGGGGGCACCGGGGAGCTGTTTTTT.